Listed below are T cell receptor beta chains from one sample, sequenced in a study of blood T cell repertoires in COVID-19. The protocol was immunoSEQ multiplex PCR, while the TCRdb copy is restricted to in-frame clones and leaves out a portion. The table lists approximately 250,000 clones, 86% of them singletons, with approximately 9% in the top ten. The sequenced sample consisted of peripheral blood. These receptors all come from a man aged 40-49 years with active or convalescent COVID-19. Each CDR3 is given with its conserved first and last residue. The D gene is left open where the match is weak. Clone size appears in some rows only: once, few, many, or a class for an expanded clone.

-,once,15,TRBJ1-2,TRBV7-3,CASRPDGTLNYGYTF,TGTGCCAGCAGACCCGACGGGACATTGAACTATGGCTACACCTTC
TRBD1,-,12,TRBJ2-7,TRBV6-5,CASRSTGAWEYF,TGTGCCAGCAGGAGTACAGGGGCCTGGGAGTACTTC
-,once,16,TRBJ2-3,TRBV9,CASSVGVQGPTDTQYF,TGTGCCAGCAGCGTAGGCGTACAGGGTCCCACAGATACGCAGTATTTT
-,-,17,TRBJ1-1,TRBV5-1,CASSLVLQVGVNTEAFF,TGCGCCAGCAGCTTGGTCTTGCAGGTCGGGGTGAACACTGAAGCTTTCTTT
TRBD1,-,15,TRBJ2-7,TRBV7-9,CASSFEQGGLYEQYF,TGTGCCAGCAGCTTCGAACAGGGGGGACTCTACGAGCAGTACTTC
TRBD2,-,19,TRBJ2-6,TRBV12-5,CASGLPPTSGISGANVLTF,TGTGCTAGTGGTTTGCCCCCGACTAGCGGGATTTCTGGGGCCAACGTCCTGACTTTC
TRBD1,-,15,TRBJ2-5,TRBV5-1,CASSPGQGSVETQYF,TGCGCCAGCAGCCCGGGACAGGGGTCGGTGGAGACCCAGTACTTC
-,-,16,TRBJ2-1,TRBV2,CASSENQIRYNNEQFF,TGTGCCAGCAGTGAGAACCAGATAAGATACAACAATGAGCAGTTCTTC
TRBD1,-,15,TRBJ2-3,TRBV5-5,CASTDRGQGTDTQYF,TGTGCCAGCACCGACAGGGGACAGGGGACAGATACGCAGTATTTT
-,-,15,TRBJ1-2,TRBV3-1/TRBV3-2,CASSLRGRGGDGYTF,TGTGCCAGCAGCCTCCGGGGCAGAGGAGGGGATGGCTACACCTTC
-,-,14,TRBJ2-1,TRBV18,CASSPPLIDNEQFF,TGTGCCAGCTCGCCGCCACTAATCGACAATGAGCAGTTCTTC
TRBD2,-,15,TRBJ2-1,TRBV9,CASSPGGSGSNEQFF,TGTGCCAGCAGCCCGGGAGGTAGCGGGAGCAATGAGCAGTTCTTC
-,-,16,TRBJ1-1,TRBV9,CASSVDPRVLNTEAFF,TGTGCCAGCAGCGTGGATCCCAGGGTCCTGAACACTGAAGCTTTCTTT
TRBD2,once,14,TRBJ2-3,TRBV7-3,CASSERGITDTQYF,TGTGCCAGCAGTGAGCGGGGGATCACAGATACGCAGTATTTT
-,-,14,TRBJ1-2,TRBV6-1,CASSEARTGGGYTF,TGTGCCAGCAGTGAAGCGCGAACAGGCGGTGGCTACACCTTC
TRBD2,-,16,TRBJ2-1,TRBV11-2,CASSLDLSGRGNEQFF,TGTGCCAGCAGCTTAGACCTCAGCGGGAGAGGTAATGAGCAGTTCTTC
-,-,15,TRBJ2-1,TRBV9,CASSVEGRQYNEQFF,TGTGCCAGCAGCGTAGAAGGGAGACAATACAATGAGCAGTTCTTC
TRBD1,-,16,TRBJ1-1,TRBV30,CAWSSGTGAGHTEAFF,TGTGCCTGGAGTTCCGGGACAGGGGCTGGGCACACTGAAGCTTTCTTT
-,-,13,TRBJ1-5,TRBV12-3/TRBV12-4,CASSLERFGPQHF,TGTGCCAGCAGTTTGGAGCGTTTCGGGCCCCAGCATTTT
-,few,13,TRBJ1-2,TRBV11-2,CASSLEDPGGYTF,TGTGCCAGCAGCTTAGAAGATCCGGGGGGCTACACCTTC
-,-,13,TRBJ1-1,TRBV19,CASSIQGTNTAFF,TGTGCCAGTAGTATACAAGGGACAAACACGGCTTTCTTT
-,-,15,TRBJ2-5,TRBV4-2,CASSQDDRSQETQYF,TGTGCCAGCAGCCAAGATGACAGGAGCCAAGAGACCCAGTACTTC
TRBD1,-,17,TRBJ1-6,TRBV14,CASSQDPDRGRSSPLHF,TGTGCCAGCAGCCAAGACCCGGACAGGGGAAGGAGTTCACCCCTCCACTTT
TRBD2,-,18,TRBJ2-1,TRBV5-1,CASSLGLAGSSPYNEQFF,TGCGCCAGCAGCTTGGGACTAGCGGGTTCTTCCCCCTACAATGAGCAGTTCTTC
TRBD1,-,14,TRBJ2-7,TRBV5-1,CASSLSQGVYEQYF,TGCGCCAGCAGCTTGTCCCAGGGGGTCTACGAGCAGTACTTC
-,few,13,TRBJ1-3,TRBV5-1,CASSLEAGNTIYF,TGCGCCAGCAGCTTGGAAGCAGGAAACACCATATATTTT
-,-,14,TRBJ2-1,TRBV28,CASTWRGPLDEQFF,TGTGCCAGCACCTGGAGGGGGCCTTTGGATGAGCAGTTCTTC
TRBD1,few,14,TRBJ1-2,TRBV6-5,CASRSTGTAHGYTF,TGTGCCAGCAGGTCCACCGGGACAGCTCATGGCTACACCTTC
-,-,12,TRBJ2-7,TRBV6-5,CASSIQGYEQYF,TGTGCCAGCAGTATACAGGGTTACGAGCAGTACTTC
TRBD1,-,16,TRBJ1-2,TRBV3-1/TRBV3-2,CASSQGRQGWIYGYTF,TGTGCCAGCAGCCAAGGCAGACAGGGGTGGATCTATGGCTACACCTTC
TRBD1,-,11,TRBJ1-1,TRBV30,CAWDRDTEAFF,TGTGCCTGGGACAGGGACACTGAAGCTTTCTTT
-,-,12,TRBJ1-4,TRBV7-8,CASRRTGEKLFF,TGTGCCAGCAGACGAACAGGTGAAAAACTGTTTTTT
-,once,15,TRBJ2-3,TRBV7-6,CASSLADTRTDTQYF,TGTGCCAGCAGCTTAGCAGATACTAGGACAGATACGCAGTATTTT
-,-,12,TRBJ1-5,TRBV7-9,CASSPGARPQHF,TGTGCCAGCAGCCCAGGGGCCCGGCCCCAGCATTTT
-,-,13,TRBJ1-1,TRBV14,CASSQDMGSEAFF,TGTGCCAGCAGCCAAGATATGGGCAGTGAAGCTTTCTTT
-,-,16,TRBJ2-2,TRBV9,CASSVQRLPNTGELFF,TGTGCCAGCAGCGTGCAGAGGCTCCCGAACACCGGGGAGCTGTTTTTT
-,-,13,TRBJ1-6,TRBV15,CATSSSYNSPLHF,TGTGCCACGTCGTCCTCCTATAATTCACCCCTCCACTTT
-,-,12,TRBJ2-3,TRBV6-4,CASTGGTDTQYF,TGTGCCTCAACGGGTGGCACAGATACGCAGTATTTT
-,-,15,TRBJ1-1,TRBV29-1,CSVERGDTVATEAFF,TGCAGCGTTGAAAGAGGGGACACCGTTGCCACTGAAGCTTTCTTT
-,-,15,TRBJ1-2,TRBV5-1,CASSSFSARDYGYTF,TGCGCCAGCAGCTCTTTTTCGGCCAGGGACTATGGCTACACCTTC
-,-,13,TRBJ1-2,TRBV19,CASSYTGSSGYTF,TGTGCCAGTAGTTATACAGGGTCCAGTGGCTACACCTTC
-,-,16,TRBJ2-2,TRBV18,CASSPPGGNRAGELFF,TGTGCCAGCTCACCACCCGGCGGGAATCGGGCCGGGGAGCTGTTTTTT
TRBD1,-,16,TRBJ1-1,TRBV18,CASSPISGQGNTEAFF,TGTGCCAGCTCACCCATCTCCGGACAGGGAAACACTGAAGCTTTCTTT
-,-,14,TRBJ1-1,TRBV2,CASTVRGEGTEAFF,TGTGCCAGCACCGTCCGAGGGGAGGGGACTGAAGCTTTCTTT
-,-,16,TRBJ1-2,TRBV11-2,CASSSQEFGGEYGYTF,TGTGCCAGCAGCTCCCAGGAGTTCGGGGGGGAATATGGCTACACCTTC
TRBD2,once,14,TRBJ2-3,TRBV6-5,CASSLQAGADTQYF,TGTGCCAGCAGCCTCCAAGCGGGGGCAGATACGCAGTATTTT
-,-,12,TRBJ1-5,TRBV27,CASITGFQPQHF,TGTGCCAGCATAACAGGGTTTCAGCCCCAGCATTTT
TRBD1,-,15,TRBJ2-2,TRBV4-1,CASSVRDRFPGELFF,TGCGCCAGCAGCGTCCGGGACAGGTTTCCCGGGGAGCTGTTTTTT
TRBD1,-,15,TRBJ2-5,TRBV5-8,CASSFGQGHQETQYF,TGTGCCAGCAGCTTCGGACAGGGGCACCAAGAGACCCAGTACTTC
-,-,15,TRBJ1-5,TRBV4-2,CASSQGENHQRPQHF,TGTGCCAGCAGCCAAGGTGAGAACCACCAAAGGCCCCAGCATTTT
TRBD1,-,15,TRBJ1-4,TRBV19,CASSQGTVKGEKLFF,TGTGCCAGTAGCCAAGGGACAGTAAAAGGAGAAAAACTGTTTTTT
-,-,15,TRBJ1-6,TRBV6-1,CASSEVRGANSPLHF,TGTGCCAGCAGTGAAGTTCGGGGTGCGAATTCACCCCTCCACTTT
-,-,13,TRBJ1-1,TRBV6-5,CASSPSMNTEAFF,TGTGCCAGCAGCCCAAGCATGAACACTGAAGCTTTCTTT
TRBD1,-,13,TRBJ1-2,TRBV12-3/TRBV12-4,CASSSGQNYGYTF,TGTGCCAGCAGTTCGGGACAGAACTATGGCTACACCTTC
TRBD2,-,16,TRBJ2-4,TRBV28,CASSIWTSGGMGIQYF,TGTGCCAGCAGTATATGGACTAGCGGGGGGATGGGCATTCAGTACTTC